This T cell receptor beta chain appears in the sequencing data of a study of blood T cells in healthy people across ages. Together with a sample-barcoded 5' primer, a J-beta primer mix was included in a second PCR lasting about 7 to 11 cycles. TCRdb recomputed calls from the 5' RACE reads with MiXCR, one row per CDR3 protein. Here the sample spans hundreds of thousands of distinct CDR3 sequences, roughly 21% being singletons. The CDR3 has 12 residues. Deletions cut 4 bases from V and 5 bases from J, with 8 bases between. In germline, CDR1 is SGHRS, CDR2 YFSETQ. This clonotype originated in a man between 70 and 80 years old in good health. Sequenced: blood. The rearrangement joins TRBV5-1 to TRBJ2-3; possible D gene TRBD1, 5 bases. The CDR3: CASSPTEDTQYF. The CDR3 DNA reads TGCGCCAGCAGCCCGACAGAAGATACGCAGTATTTT.